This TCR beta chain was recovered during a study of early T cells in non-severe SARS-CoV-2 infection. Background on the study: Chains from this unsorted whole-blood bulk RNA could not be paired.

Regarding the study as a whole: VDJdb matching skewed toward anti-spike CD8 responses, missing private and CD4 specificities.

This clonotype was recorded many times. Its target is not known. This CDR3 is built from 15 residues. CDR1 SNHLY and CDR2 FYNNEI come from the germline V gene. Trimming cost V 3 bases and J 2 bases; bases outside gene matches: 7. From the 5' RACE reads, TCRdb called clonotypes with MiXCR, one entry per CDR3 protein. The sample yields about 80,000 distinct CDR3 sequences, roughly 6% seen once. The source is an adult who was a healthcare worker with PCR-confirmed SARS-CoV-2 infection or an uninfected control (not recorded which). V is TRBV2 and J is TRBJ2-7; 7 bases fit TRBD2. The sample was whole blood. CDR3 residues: CASSEGVAGAYEQYF. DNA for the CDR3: TGTGCCAGCAGTGAGGGAGTGGCGGGAGCCTACGAGCAGTACTTC. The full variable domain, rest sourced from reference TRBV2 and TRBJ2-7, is EPEVTQTPSHQVTQMGQEVILRCVPISNHLYFYWYRQILGQKVEFLVSFYNNEISEKSEIFDDQFSVERPDGSNFTLKIRSTKLEDSAMYFCASSEGVAGAYEQYFGPGTRLTVT.